Listed here are 14 T cell receptor beta chains from one sample, sequenced in a study of CD8 T cells in Susac syndrome. It was with random hexamers that about 0.45 to 1 ug RNA was reverse transcribed. MiXCR, applied by TCRdb to the immunoSEQ multiplex PCR reads, yields one record per CDR3 protein. The sample consists of about 100,000 distinct CDR3 sequences, 95% of them appearing once. The specimen was CD8+ T cells from PBMCs. The receptors shown here come from a human donor with Susac syndrome.

This chain links TRBV29-1 with TRBJ1-2; 9 bases agree with TRBD1. Germline V gene data show CDR1 as SQVTM and CDR2 as ANQGSEA. The trim removed 5 bases at V and 1 base at J, leaving 11 bases unmatched. This CDR3 has 16 amino acids. The CDR3 region is CSVRRGDREGNYGYTF. The CDR3 DNA sequence: TGCAGCGTTCGGAGGGGGGACAGGGAGGGTAACTATGGCTACACCTTC.

The rearrangement joins TRBV20-1 to TRBJ2-3, with D tentatively TRBD1 or TRBD2 (5 bases each). The CDR3 runs to 15 residues. The V gene's germline CDR1 is DFQATT and CDR2 SNEGSKA (reference sequence). V was clipped by 1 base and J by 2 bases, with 13 bases between them. CDR3 sequence (DNA): TGCAGTGCTAGAGTGGGGGTCCAGTCCACAGATACGCAGTATTTT. This encodes CSARVGVQSTDTQYF.

The J gene is TRBJ2-3, the V gene TRBV5-8; TRBD1 agrees at 8 bases. V shed 4 bases, J shed 4 bases, and the junction held 11 bases outside the gene matches. The CDR3 runs to 16 residues. Germline CDR1 reads SGHTS; CDR2 reads YDEGEE. The CDR3 region has the DNA TGTGCCAGCAGCCGGGACAGGACCCGCGGGGCAGATACGCAGTATTTT. Translated: CASSRDRTRGADTQYF. The full variable domain, with the rest looked up from reference TRBV5-8 and TRBJ2-3, is EAGVTQSPTHLIKTRGQQATLRCSPISGHTSVYWYQQALGLGLQFLLWYDEGEERNRGNFPPRFSGRQFPNYSSELNVNALELEDSALYLCASSRDRTRGADTQYFGPGTRLTVL.

This rearrangement joins TRBV2 to TRBJ2-7, with D unresolved. The CDR3 consists of 9 residues. The germline V gene encodes CDR1 SNHLY and CDR2 FYNNEI. V gave up 8 bases and J gave up 6 bases, with 5 bases separating them. The CDR3 loop reads CASGSEQYF. The CDR3 coding sequence is TGTGCCAGCGGGTCCGAGCAGTACTTC.

This clonotype occurred once. The rearrangement uses TRBV6-2 or TRBV6-3 and TRBJ2-7, with D possibly matching TRBD1 (5 bases). Germline loops: CDR1 MNHEY, CDR2 SVGEGT. The CDR3 has 13 amino acids. The V end was cut by 4 bases, the J end by 3 bases, with 10 bases between. The CDR3 bases are TGTGCCAGCAGTTGGCAGGGTCACTACGAGCAGTACTTC. Translation: CASSWQGHYEQYF.

This chain links TRBV12-3 or TRBV12-4 with TRBJ2-7, with D perhaps TRBD1 (5 bases). The V end lost 4 bases, the J end lost 6 bases, and 10 bases lay between the germline ends. CDR3 length: 12 amino acids. The CDR3 DNA reads TGTGCCAGCAGTTCCTTAAGGGGCGAGCAGTACTTC. Translated, it gives CASSSLRGEQYF.

This rearrangement joins TRBV11-2 to TRBJ2-4; tentatively, D is TRBD1 or TRBD2 (5 bases each). Trimming removed 5 bases from V and 6 bases from J, with 17 bases in between. Germline V gene lookup returns CDR1 SGHAT and CDR2 FQNNGV. There are 15 residues in the CDR3. In DNA form, the CDR3 reads TGTGCCAGCAGCGGACCACGGGACCGCCTAAACATTCAGTACTTC. Residues: CASSGPRDRLNIQYF. Looking up the rest from reference TRBV11-2 and TRBJ2-4 gives the full variable domain: EAGVAQSPRYKIIEKRQSVAFWCNPISGHATLYWYQQILGQGPKLLIQFQNNGVVDDSQLPKDRFSAERLKGVDSTLKIQPAKLEDSAVYLCASSGPRDRLNIQYFGAGTRLSVL.

The gene calls are TRBV5-1 and TRBJ2-5, with 13 bases identical to TRBD2. This CDR3 has 16 amino acids. In germline, CDR1 is SGHRS, CDR2 YFSETQ. The V segment lost 4 bases and the J segment 2 bases; nucleotides outside the gene matches: 5. Here the CDR3 DNA reads TGCGCCAGCAGCCCGGGACTAGCGGGAACTCAAGAGACCCAGTACTTC. Protein product: CASSPGLAGTQETQYF.

J is TRBJ2-7 and V is TRBV29-1; D unclear. Trimming removed 4 bases from V and 0 bases from J, with 13 bases in between. Germline V CDR1 and CDR2: SQVTM, ANQGSEA. This CDR3 comprises 14 residues. The CDR3 nucleotides read TGCAGCGTTGGGGCGGCCCGGAGCTCCTACGAGCAGTACTTC. Amino acid sequence: CSVGAARSSYEQYF.

J is TRBJ2-7 and V is TRBV3-1; tentative D call: TRBD2 (5 bases). CDR1 is LGHDT and CDR2 is YNNKEL in the germline V gene (reference sequence). Trimming removed 2 bases from V and 6 bases from J, with 14 bases in between. CDR3 size: 14 residues. The CDR3: CASSQHGNWGEQYF. CDR3 nucleotides: TGTGCCAGCAGCCAACACGGGAATTGGGGCGAGCAGTACTTC.

The chain uses TRBV9 and TRBJ2-5; TRBD2 agrees at 11 bases. The CDR3 extends over 16 amino acids. In germline, CDR1 is SGDLS, CDR2 YYNGEE. V lost 4 bases and J lost 2; bases outside the gene matches: 7. The CDR3 coding sequence is TGTGCCAGCAGCACAGGGACTAGCGGCCATCAAGAGACCCAGTACTTC. This encodes CASSTGTSGHQETQYF.

The rearrangement joins TRBV27 to TRBJ2-7; 8 bases match TRBD2. Germline lookup yields CDR1 MNHEY and CDR2 SMNVEV (reference sequence). After removal of 5 bases from V and 3 bases from J, the junction contained 6 bases not matched to a gene. This CDR3 spans 14 amino acids. The CDR3 spells CASSDTTSGYEQYF. The CDR3 bases are TGTGCCAGCAGTGACACAACTAGCGGCTACGAGCAGTACTTC.

The rearrangement joins TRBV7-3 to TRBJ2-6; 8 bases agree with TRBD1. The CDR3 contains 18 residues. The trim removed 6 bases at V and 0 bases at J, leaving 10 bases unmatched. CDR1 is SGHTA, CDR2 FQGTGA, per germline. CDR3 protein: CASRPRQGKHSGANVLTF. The CDR3 bases are TGTGCCAGCAGACCTAGACAGGGGAAACACTCTGGGGCCAACGTCCTGACTTTC.

J is TRBJ2-3 and V is TRBV10-3; 12 bases match TRBD2. Per the germline V gene, CDR1 is ENHRY and CDR2 is SYGVKD. This CDR3 has 16 amino acids. The trim removed 0 bases at V and 5 bases at J, leaving 3 bases unmatched. The CDR3 region has the DNA TGTGCCATCAGTGAGTCGTCTAGCGGGAGGGGAGATACGCAGTATTTT. Amino acids: CAISESSSGRGDTQYF.